This entry describes one T cell receptor (beta chain). The antigen is unknown. The assay was immunoSEQ multiplex PCR, and TCRdb's table has in-frame clones only and misses some. There are about 56,000 clones in the sample; under 95% occur only once, and around 0.4% lies in the top ten. CD4 enrichment then naive enrichment separated naive from memory CD4+ cells. The source of the sample is a study of CD4 T cells in relation to SARS-CoV-2 and coronaviruses. Study overall: Median patient age was roughly 35 years, spanning 21 to 72 years. The restricting HLA molecule for shared crossreactive spike epitopes was mapped.

Points from the study as a whole: Samples before the pandemic and after infection were not matched within any donor.

The sequenced sample consisted of naive CD4+ T cells from PBMCs. The subset denotes: naive CD4+ T cells isolated by negative enrichment. The TCR comes from an adult with COVID-19.

The CDR3 DNA follows: TGTGCCAGCGCTGACAGGGAGGGCACAGATACGCAGTATTTT. This sequence encodes CASADREGTDTQYF. This sequence joins TRBV18 and TRBJ2-3, with D possibly being TRBD1 (7 bases). V lost 8 bases and J 1 base, leaving 13 bases between the germline ends. The germline V gene has CDR1 KGHSH and CDR2 LQKENI. This CDR3 is 14 amino acids long.